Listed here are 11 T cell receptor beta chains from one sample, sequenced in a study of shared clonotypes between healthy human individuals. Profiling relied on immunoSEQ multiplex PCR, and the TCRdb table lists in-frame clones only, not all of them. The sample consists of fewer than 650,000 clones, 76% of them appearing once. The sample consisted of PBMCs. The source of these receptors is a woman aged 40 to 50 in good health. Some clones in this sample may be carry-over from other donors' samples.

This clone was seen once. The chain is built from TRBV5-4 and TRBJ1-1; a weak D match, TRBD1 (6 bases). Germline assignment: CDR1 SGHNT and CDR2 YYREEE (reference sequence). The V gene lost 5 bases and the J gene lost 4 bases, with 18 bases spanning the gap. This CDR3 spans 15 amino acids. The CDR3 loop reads CASRTRQESGTEAFF. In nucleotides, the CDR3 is TGTGCCAGCAGGACCAGACAGGAGAGCGGCACTGAAGCTTTCTTT.

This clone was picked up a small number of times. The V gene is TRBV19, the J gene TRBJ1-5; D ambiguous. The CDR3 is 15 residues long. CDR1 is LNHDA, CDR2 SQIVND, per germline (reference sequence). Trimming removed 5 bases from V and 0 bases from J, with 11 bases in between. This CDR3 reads CASSYLEYSNQPQHF. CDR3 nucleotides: TGTGCCAGTAGTTATTTAGAATATAGCAATCAGCCCCAGCATTTT.

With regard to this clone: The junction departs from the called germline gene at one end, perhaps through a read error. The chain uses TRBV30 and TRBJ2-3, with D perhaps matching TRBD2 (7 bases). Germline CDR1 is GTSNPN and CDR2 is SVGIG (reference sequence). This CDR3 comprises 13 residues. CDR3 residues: CAWSPGGTDTQYF. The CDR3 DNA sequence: TGTGCCTGGAGTCCGGGGGGCACGGATACGCAGTATTTT.

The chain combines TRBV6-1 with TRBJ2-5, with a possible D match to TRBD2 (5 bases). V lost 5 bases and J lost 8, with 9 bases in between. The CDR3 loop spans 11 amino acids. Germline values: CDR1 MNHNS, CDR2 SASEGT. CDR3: CASSYGVTQYF. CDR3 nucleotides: TGTGCCAGCAGTTACGGGGTTACCCAGTACTTC.

CDR3 coding DNA: TGTGCCAGCAGTGACTCCGGGTCTAGCAGTAGGTACGAGCAGTACTTC. Amino acids: CASSDSGSSSRYEQYF. The genes are TRBV6-4 and TRBJ2-7; TRBD2 is a possible D gene (5 bases). CDR3 length equals 16 residues. The V end lost 0 bases, the J end lost 4 bases, and 16 bases lay between the germline ends. Germline CDR1 is MRHNA and CDR2 is SNTAGT.

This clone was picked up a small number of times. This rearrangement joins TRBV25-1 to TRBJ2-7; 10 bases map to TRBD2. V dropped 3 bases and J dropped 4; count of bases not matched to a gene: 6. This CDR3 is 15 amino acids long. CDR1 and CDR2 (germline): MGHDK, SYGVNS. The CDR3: CASSEGGAGGYEQYF. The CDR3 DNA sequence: TGTGCCAGCAGTGAGGGGGGAGCGGGAGGGTACGAGCAGTACTTC.

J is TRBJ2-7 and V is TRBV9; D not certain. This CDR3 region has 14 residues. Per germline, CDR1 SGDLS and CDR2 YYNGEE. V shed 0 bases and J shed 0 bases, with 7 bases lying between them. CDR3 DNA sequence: TGTGCCAGCAGCGTAGCAGTAAACTCCTACGAGCAGTACTTC. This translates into CASSVAVNSYEQYF. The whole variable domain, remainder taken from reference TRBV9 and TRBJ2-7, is DSGVTQTPKHLITATGQRVTLRCSPRSGDLSVYWYQQSLDQGLQFLIQYYNGEERAKGNILERFSAQQFPDLHSELNLSSLELGDSALYFCASSVAVNSYEQYFGPGTRLTVT.

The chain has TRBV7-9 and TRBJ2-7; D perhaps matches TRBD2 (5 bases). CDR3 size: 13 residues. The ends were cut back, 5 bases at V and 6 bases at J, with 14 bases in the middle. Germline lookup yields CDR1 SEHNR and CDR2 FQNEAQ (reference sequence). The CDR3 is CASSVDSTLEQYF. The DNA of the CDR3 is TGTGCCAGCAGCGTGGACTCAACGCTCGAGCAGTACTTC.

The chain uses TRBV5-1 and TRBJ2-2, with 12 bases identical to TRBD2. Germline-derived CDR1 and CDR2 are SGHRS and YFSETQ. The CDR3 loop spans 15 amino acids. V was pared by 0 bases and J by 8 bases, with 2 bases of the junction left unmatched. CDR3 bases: TGCGCCAGCAGCTTGGAACTAGCGGGAGGTGGGGAGCTGTTTTTT. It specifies CASSLELAGGGELFF.

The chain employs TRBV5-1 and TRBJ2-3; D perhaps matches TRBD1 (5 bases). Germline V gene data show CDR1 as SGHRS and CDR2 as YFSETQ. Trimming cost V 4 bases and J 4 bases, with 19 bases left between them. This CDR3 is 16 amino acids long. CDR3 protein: CASSKEGRGAADTQYF. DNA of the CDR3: TGCGCCAGCAGCAAGGAAGGAAGGGGCGCCGCAGATACGCAGTATTTT.

CDR3 residues: CASSFRPRPYNEQFF. In DNA, the CDR3 is TGTGCCAGCAGCTTTAGGCCTCGGCCTTACAATGAGCAGTTCTTC. This chain joins TRBV12-1 and TRBJ2-1. TRBV12-1 constitutes a pseudogene. This CDR3 has 15 amino acids.